One and the same sample provided the 27 T cell receptor beta chains below, sequenced in a study of PD-L1 blockade in urothelial cancer. TCRdb's table, derived via immunoSEQ multiplex PCR, lists solely in-frame clones and lacks some. Of more than 60,000 clones listed, about nine tenths are singletons. As to time point: peripheral blood 6 weeks after treatment start. The source was PBMCs, collected around atezolizumab (anti-PD-L1) treatment. Receptors originate from a man between 60 and 70 years old with urothelial cancer.

In this sample, this clone turned up once. The genes are TRBV2 and TRBJ2-7; the match to TRBD2 covers 9 bases. This CDR3 contains 15 residues. In germline, CDR1 is SNHLY, CDR2 FYNNEI. V shed 8 bases and J 6 bases; nucleotides not matched to a gene: 14. The CDR3 is CASCTGGGGAGEQYF. The CDR3, as DNA: TGTGCCAGCTGCACCGGAGGCGGGGGGGCGGGCGAGCAGTACTTC.

For the CDR3, the DNA is TGTGCCAGCAGTTTAAATGCGGGGCGCACTGAAGCTTTCTTT. Residues: CASSLNAGRTEAFF. The rearrangement joins TRBV27 to TRBJ1-1, with a possible D match to TRBD1 (5 bases). Germline assignment: CDR1 MNHEY and CDR2 SMNVEV (reference sequence). V was trimmed by 2 bases and J by 4 bases, leaving 11 bases between them. The CDR3 contains 14 residues.

The rearrangement links TRBV2 to TRBJ2-3; 7 bases fit TRBD1. V shed 4 bases, J shed 6 bases, and the junction held 7 bases outside the gene matches. CDR3 size: 14 residues. From germline, CDR1 is SNHLY and CDR2 FYNNEI. CDR3 region: CASSGGGSGDTQYF. In nucleotides, the CDR3 is TGTGCCAGCAGTGGAGGGGGCTCAGGGGATACGCAGTATTTT.

The chain recombines TRBV11-3 with TRBJ2-3; TRBD2 aligns across 12 bases. This CDR3 contains 17 residues. Germline trimming cut 5 bases from V and 4 bases from J; bases unmatched to any gene: 10. CDR1 SGHNT and CDR2 YENEEA come from the germline V gene. The CDR3 coding sequence is TGTGCCAGCAGCCGTACCCGACTAGCGGGGGTTCCAGATACGCAGTATTTT. Protein sequence: CASSRTRLAGVPDTQYF.

V is TRBV10-3 and J is TRBJ2-3, with 8 positions matching TRBD2. The CDR3 runs 14 residues. Per the germline V gene, CDR1 is ENHRY and CDR2 is SYGVKD. Trimming removed 7 bases from V and 4 bases from J; junction bases left unmatched: 7. CDR3 in amino acids: CAITPAGEADTQYF. Here the CDR3 DNA reads TGTGCCATCACCCCAGCGGGGGAAGCAGATACGCAGTATTTT.

This clone was seen a few times. This chain connects TRBV25-1 to TRBJ1-2, with D possibly matching TRBD1 (5 bases). V was shortened by 1 base and J by 0 bases, with 12 bases between the two germline ends. Germline V gene sequence: CDR1 MGHDK, CDR2 SYGVNS. This CDR3 has 16 amino acids. The DNA of the CDR3 is TGTGCCAGCAGTGAATTGGGGGAGGCTGCTAACTATGGCTACACCTTC. It specifies CASSELGEAANYGYTF.

V usage is TRBV19 and J usage is TRBJ1-5; weak D call: TRBD1 (6 bases). CDR1 is LNHDA, CDR2 SQIVND, per germline (reference sequence). Trimming took 6 bases from V and 1 from J, leaving 16 bases between them. The CDR3 is made up of 16 amino acids. The CDR3 spells CASSPLGTSSNQPQHF. For the CDR3, the DNA is TGTGCCAGTAGCCCGTTAGGGACATCGAGCAATCAGCCCCAGCATTTT.

In DNA form, the CDR3 reads TGCGCCAGCAGCTTCGGAAAAGGAAGTAGCGGGGGCCAAAATACGCAGTATTTT. Translated, it gives CASSFGKGSSGGQNTQYF. The chain combines TRBV5-1 with TRBJ2-3; 9 bases are shared with TRBD2. CDR1 and CDR2 from the germline V gene are SGHRS and YFSETQ. The trim removed 2 bases at V and 7 bases at J, leaving 17 bases unmatched. The CDR3 has 18 residues.

The chain couples TRBV2 to TRBJ1-2; 7 bases fit TRBD1. The CDR3 is 16 residues long. Germline V lookup: CDR1 SNHLY, CDR2 FYNNEI. The trim removed 7 bases at V and 1 base at J, leaving 12 bases unmatched. CDR3 bases: TGTGCCAGCACTAGACAGGGCATCGCCCTTAACTATGGCTACACCTTC. Amino acid sequence: CASTRQGIALNYGYTF. Filled out from reference TRBV2 and TRBJ1-2, the complete variable domain reads EPEVTQTPSHQVTQMGQEVILRCVPISNHLYFYWYRQILGQKVEFLVSFYNNEISEKSEIFDDQFSVERPDGSNFTLKIRSTKLEDSAMYFCASTRQGIALNYGYTFGSGTRLTVV.

The chain has TRBV28 and TRBJ2-7; no clear D gene. There are 13 residues in the CDR3. V lost 6 bases to trimming and J lost 3 bases, with 12 bases between them. The germline V gene has CDR1 MDHEN and CDR2 SYDVKM. This chain's CDR3 is CASSRDRVYEQYF. The CDR3 DNA follows: TGTGCCAGCAGCAGAGACCGGGTCTACGAGCAGTACTTC.

The chain combines TRBV19 with TRBJ1-3; 7 bases are a match to TRBD1. V shed 9 bases, J shed 3 bases, and the junction held 5 bases outside the gene matches. Germline CDR1 reads LNHDA; CDR2 reads SQIVND (reference sequence). This CDR3 has 13 residues. The CDR3 here is CASLDRVGNTIYF. CDR3 DNA sequence: TGTGCCAGCCTCGACAGGGTTGGAAACACCATATATTTT.

The rearrangement uses TRBV9 and TRBJ2-2; D remains unclear. From germline, CDR1 is SGDLS and CDR2 YYNGEE. Trimming removed 0 bases at V and 0 bases at J, with 12 bases between. This CDR3 is built from 17 residues. The CDR3, as DNA: TGTGCCAGCAGCGTAGCTGGGCAGCCTTCGAACACCGGGGAGCTGTTTTTT. This gives the protein CASSVAGQPSNTGELFF.

J is TRBJ2-7 and V is TRBV29-1; TRBD1 aligns across 8 bases. Trimming removed 5 bases from V and 6 bases from J; junction bases left unmatched: 6. The germline gives CDR1 SQVTM, CDR2 ANQGSEA. The CDR3 is 12 residues long. The chain's CDR3 is CSVRGQVPEQYF. The DNA of the CDR3 is TGCAGCGTTCGGGGACAGGTACCCGAGCAGTACTTC.

The rearrangement uses TRBV5-4 and TRBJ1-2; D not certain. The CDR3 has 14 amino acids. V dropped 2 bases and J dropped 3 bases, with 11 bases sitting between them. Germline assignment: CDR1 SGHNT and CDR2 YYREEE (reference sequence). The CDR3 loop reads CASSLGLGDYGYTF. The CDR3 DNA is TGTGCCAGCAGCTTAGGTTTGGGAGACTATGGCTACACCTTC.

The V gene is TRBV4-1, the J gene TRBJ1-6; a possible D gene is TRBD1 (5 bases). The ends were cut back, 7 bases at V and 6 bases at J, with 16 bases in the middle. The CDR3 has 15 residues. Germline lookup yields CDR1 MGHRA and CDR2 YSYEKL. The CDR3 DNA follows: TGCGCCAGCACCCAGGGAGGGACGGGTAATTCACCCCTCCACTTT. Its protein product is CASTQGGTGNSPLHF.

V is TRBV5-1 and J is TRBJ2-7, with D perhaps matching TRBD1 (6 bases). Trimming took 1 base from V and 3 from J, leaving 14 bases between them. The CDR3 is 15 amino acids. Germline V gives CDR1 SGHRS, CDR2 YFSETQ. The CDR3 region is CASSLNPGQHYEQYF. Here the CDR3 DNA reads TGCGCCAGCAGCTTGAACCCGGGACAACACTACGAGCAGTACTTC.

V is TRBV5-1 and J is TRBJ2-1; D is perhaps TRBD2 (5 bases). Trimming shortened V by 7 bases and J by 8 bases, and 13 bases separated the two germline ends. Germline-derived CDR1 and CDR2 are SGHRS and YFSETQ. This CDR3 is built from 12 residues. CDR3 sequence reads: CASGRPADEQFF. The CDR3 region has the DNA TGCGCCAGCGGGAGACCCGCGGATGAGCAGTTCTTC.

The chain uses TRBV6-6 and TRBJ1-3; D is perhaps TRBD1 (6 bases). CDR1 is MNHNY, CDR2 SVGAGI, per germline (reference sequence). The V gene lost 6 bases and the J gene lost 0 bases, with 12 bases spanning the gap. CDR3 length: 15 amino acids. The CDR3 region is CASRTGDNSGNTIYF. In DNA form, the CDR3 reads TGTGCCAGCAGAACCGGGGACAACTCTGGAAACACCATATATTTT.

The gene calls are TRBV7-8 and TRBJ2-1; TRBD2 might be the D (5 bases). This CDR3 region has 13 residues. With 6 bases removed from V and 4 bases from J, the gap between germline ends came to 10 bases. The germline V gene encodes CDR1 SGHVS and CDR2 FQNEAQ. The CDR3 bases are TGTGCCAGCAGGCGGGCTCCGTACAATGAGCAGTTCTTC. Translating gives CASRRAPYNEQFF.

The chain joins TRBV7-9 to TRBJ1-5, with 10 bases identical to TRBD1. Trimming at V came to 1 base and at J to 6 bases, leaving 3 bases not matched to a gene. CDR3 length: 15 residues. Germline CDR1 reads SEHNR; CDR2 reads FQNEAQ (reference sequence). The CDR3 nucleotides are TGTGCCAGCAGCTTAGGGGGGACAGGGGCTCAGCCCCAGCATTTT. Translating gives CASSLGGTGAQPQHF.

The gene calls are TRBV6-1 and TRBJ1-5, with D maybe TRBD1 (6 bases). The CDR3 is 14 amino acids. V was shortened by 0 bases and J by 6 bases, with 9 bases between the two germline ends. Germline loops: CDR1 MNHNS, CDR2 SASEGT. DNA of the CDR3: TGTGCCAGCAGTGAAGCAAGCAGGGGTCAGCCCCAGCATTTT. This gives the protein CASSEASRGQPQHF.

The chain carries TRBV6-5 and TRBJ1-4; 7 bases agree with TRBD1. From germline, CDR1 is MNHEY and CDR2 SVGAGI. Losses at the gene ends were 6 bases for V and 5 bases for J; bases not matched to a gene: 9. This CDR3 has 15 amino acids. The CDR3 sequence: CASSPHRGANEKLFF. The CDR3 DNA reads as TGTGCCAGCAGCCCCCACAGGGGTGCGAATGAAAAACTGTTTTTT.

The chain employs TRBV2 and TRBJ1-4; tentatively, D is TRBD1 (6 bases). CDR1 is SNHLY, CDR2 FYNNEI, per germline. CDR3 size: 12 residues. The V and J ends lost 8 bases and 4 bases respectively, with 8 bases between them. The CDR3 DNA reads as TGTGCCAGCTGCAGGGGTAATGAAAAACTGTTTTTT. Its translation: CASCRGNEKLFF. The full variable domain, in which reference TRBV2 and TRBJ1-4 provide the parts outside the CDR3, is EPEVTQTPSHQVTQMGQEVILRCVPISNHLYFYWYRQILGQKVEFLVSFYNNEISEKSEIFDDQFSVERPDGSNFTLKIRSTKLEDSAMYFCASCRGNEKLFFGSGTQLSVL.

The chain links TRBV5-8 to TRBJ2-1, with D maybe TRBD1 (6 bases). Trimming took 4 bases from V and 0 from J, leaving 14 bases between them. Per the germline V gene, CDR1 is SGHTS and CDR2 is YDEGEE. The CDR3 runs 16 residues. The CDR3 spells CASSRRGTSSYNEQFF. The CDR3 DNA sequence: TGTGCCAGCAGCCGCAGGGGCACCAGCTCCTACAATGAGCAGTTCTTC.

This chain uses TRBV5-1 with TRBJ1-4, with TRBD1 identical over 9 bases. This CDR3 region has 16 residues. Germline-derived CDR1 and CDR2 are SGHRS and YFSETQ. V lost 2 bases, J lost 7 bases, and 9 bases stayed unmatched. The DNA of the CDR3 is TGCGCCAGCAGCTTTCAGGGACAGGGAATCGGTGAAAAACTGTTTTTT. It is translated as CASSFQGQGIGEKLFF.

CDR3 in amino acids: CASSYSDGQVYEQYF. The CDR3 DNA sequence: TGTGCCAGCAGTTACTCAGACGGACAGGTCTACGAGCAGTACTTC. The chain uses TRBV6-5 and TRBJ2-7, with 7 bases lining up with TRBD1. The germline V gene encodes CDR1 MNHEY and CDR2 SVGAGI. The CDR3 covers 15 residues. With 0 bases clipped from V and 3 bases from J, the junction kept 5 bases outside the gene matches.

This sequence joins TRBV7-8 and TRBJ1-1; D is unclear. V was clipped by 5 bases and J by 7 bases, with 17 bases between them. The CDR3 loop spans 14 amino acids. Germline V gives CDR1 SGHVS, CDR2 FQNEAQ. The CDR3 coding sequence is TGTGCCAGCAGCGTAGGCGCCTCGAGGGTTGAAGCTTTCTTT. Amino acids: CASSVGASRVEAFF.